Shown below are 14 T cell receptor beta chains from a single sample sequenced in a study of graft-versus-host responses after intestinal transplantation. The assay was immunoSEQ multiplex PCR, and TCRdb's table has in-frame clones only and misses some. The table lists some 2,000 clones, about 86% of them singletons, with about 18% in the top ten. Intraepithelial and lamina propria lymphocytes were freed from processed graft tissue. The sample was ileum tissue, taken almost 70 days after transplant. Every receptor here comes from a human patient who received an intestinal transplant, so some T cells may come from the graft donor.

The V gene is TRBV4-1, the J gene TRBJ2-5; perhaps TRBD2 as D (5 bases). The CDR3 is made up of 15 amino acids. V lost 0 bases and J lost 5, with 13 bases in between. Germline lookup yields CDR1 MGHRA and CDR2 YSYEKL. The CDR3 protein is CASSQERVGVETQYF. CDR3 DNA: TGCGCCAGCAGCCAAGAGCGGGTAGGAGTGGAGACCCAGTACTTC.

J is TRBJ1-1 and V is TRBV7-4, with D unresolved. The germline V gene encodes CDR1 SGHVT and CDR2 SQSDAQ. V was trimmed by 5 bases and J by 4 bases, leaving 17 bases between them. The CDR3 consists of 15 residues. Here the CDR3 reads CASSLNYPRSTEAFF. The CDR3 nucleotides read TGTGCCAGCAGCCTCAATTACCCTAGGAGCACTGAAGCTTTCTTT.

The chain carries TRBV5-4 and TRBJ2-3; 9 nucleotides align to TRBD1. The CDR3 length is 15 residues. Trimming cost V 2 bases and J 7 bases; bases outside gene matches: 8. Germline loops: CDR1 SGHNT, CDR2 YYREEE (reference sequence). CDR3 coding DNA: TGTGCCAGCAGCTTTAAGGGGACAGGGAGGCATACGCAGTATTTT. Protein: CASSFKGTGRHTQYF.

CDR3 in amino acids: CASSLGIEQYF. CDR3 nucleotides: TGTGCCAGCAGCTTAGGGATCGAGCAGTACTTC. V and J are TRBV5-5 and TRBJ2-7; D gene ambiguous. CDR1 is SGHKS, CDR2 YYEKEE, per germline (reference sequence). V was trimmed by 2 bases and J by 6 bases, leaving 6 bases between them. This CDR3 has 11 residues.

DNA of the CDR3: TGTGCCAGCAGTCCCGGGGACGGAGATAGCAATCAGCCCCAGCATTTT. Protein: CASSPGDGDSNQPQHF. The rearrangement links TRBV28 to TRBJ1-5, with a possible D match to TRBD1 (5 bases). Trimming removed 5 bases from V and 0 bases from J, with 14 bases in between. The CDR3 contains 16 residues. From germline, CDR1 is MDHEN and CDR2 SYDVKM.

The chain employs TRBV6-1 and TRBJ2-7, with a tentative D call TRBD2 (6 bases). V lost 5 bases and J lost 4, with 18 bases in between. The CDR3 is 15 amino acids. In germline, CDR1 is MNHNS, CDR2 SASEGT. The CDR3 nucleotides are TGTGCCAGCAGTACAAACCGGGAGCGGGCTTACGAGCAGTACTTC. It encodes CASSTNRERAYEQYF.

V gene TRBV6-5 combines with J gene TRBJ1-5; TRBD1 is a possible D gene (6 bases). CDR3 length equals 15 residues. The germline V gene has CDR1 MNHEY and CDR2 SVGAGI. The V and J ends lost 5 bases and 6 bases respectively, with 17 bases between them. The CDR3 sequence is CASSDWGGRGQPQHF. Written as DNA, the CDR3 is TGTGCCAGCAGTGACTGGGGGGGCCGCGGTCAGCCCCAGCATTTT.

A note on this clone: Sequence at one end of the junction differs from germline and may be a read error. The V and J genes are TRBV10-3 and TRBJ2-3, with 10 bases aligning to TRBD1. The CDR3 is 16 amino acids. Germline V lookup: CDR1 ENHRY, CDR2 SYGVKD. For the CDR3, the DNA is TGTGCCACCAGTGACGACAGGGGGCGACCCCCAGATACGCAGTATTTT. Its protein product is CATSDDRGRPPDTQYF.

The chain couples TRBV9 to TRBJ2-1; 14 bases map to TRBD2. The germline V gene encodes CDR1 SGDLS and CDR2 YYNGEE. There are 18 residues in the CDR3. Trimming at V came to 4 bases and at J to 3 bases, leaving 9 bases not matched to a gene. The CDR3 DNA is TGTGCCAGCAGCCGGCCCCGACTAGCGGGAGGGAACTACAATGAGCAGTTCTTC. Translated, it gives CASSRPRLAGGNYNEQFF.

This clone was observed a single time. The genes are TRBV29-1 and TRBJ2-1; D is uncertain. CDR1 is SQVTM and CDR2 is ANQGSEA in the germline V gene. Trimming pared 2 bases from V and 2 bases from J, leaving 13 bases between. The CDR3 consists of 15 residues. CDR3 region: CSVEPSVDPYNEQFF. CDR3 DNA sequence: TGCAGCGTTGAACCGTCGGTCGACCCCTACAATGAGCAGTTCTTC.

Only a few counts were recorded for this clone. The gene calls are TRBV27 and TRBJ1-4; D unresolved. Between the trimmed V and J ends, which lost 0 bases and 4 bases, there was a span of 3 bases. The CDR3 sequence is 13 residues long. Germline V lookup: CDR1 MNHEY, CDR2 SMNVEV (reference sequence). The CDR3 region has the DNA TGTGCCAGCAGTTTATCATTTAATGAAAAACTGTTTTTT. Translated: CASSLSFNEKLFF.

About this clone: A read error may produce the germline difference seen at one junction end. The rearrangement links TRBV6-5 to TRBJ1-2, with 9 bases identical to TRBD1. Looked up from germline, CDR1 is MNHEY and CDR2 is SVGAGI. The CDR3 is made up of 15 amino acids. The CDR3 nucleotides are TGTGCCGGCAGTTGGACCGGGACAGGGTCAATTGGCTACACCTTC. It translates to CAGSWTGTGSIGYTF.

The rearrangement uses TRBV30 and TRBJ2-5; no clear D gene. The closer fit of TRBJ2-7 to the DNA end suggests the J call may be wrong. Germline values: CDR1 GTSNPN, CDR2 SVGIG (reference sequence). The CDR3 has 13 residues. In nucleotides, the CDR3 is TGTGCCTGGAGTGTATTCAGCTCCTACGAGCAGTACTTC. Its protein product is CAWSVFSSYEQYF.

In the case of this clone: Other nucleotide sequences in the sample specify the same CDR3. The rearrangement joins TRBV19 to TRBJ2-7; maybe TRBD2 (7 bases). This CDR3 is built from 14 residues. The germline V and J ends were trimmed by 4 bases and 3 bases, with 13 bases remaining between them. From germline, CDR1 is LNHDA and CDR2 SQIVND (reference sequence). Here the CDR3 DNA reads TGTGCCAGTAGTACCGGGGGGCGACACTACGAGCAGTACTTC. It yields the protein CASSTGGRHYEQYF.